What follows describes a single TCR beta chain. Its recognized antigen is unknown. Base-call qualities are not available, and no considerably larger clone is one nucleotide away. The CDR3 regions of human TCRbeta chains were analyzed by immunosequencing. Turning to the authors' computational methods: TCRs in the repertoires were compared against a reference library of SARS-CoV-2-specific TCRs that had been generated with the MIRA antigen-specificity platform. Breadth meant the fraction of unique TCRs that were SARS-CoV-2-associated, whereas depth meant the fraction of total T cells that were SARS-CoV-2-associated. Each spike-specific TCR was assigned to its reactive spike region and to a CD4 or CD8 class using the MIRA data. Log10-transformed breadth and depth values were compared by one-way ANOVA with Sidak's multiple comparisons tests. What TCRdb holds here is the immuneACCESS table cut down to in-frame rearrangements. Part of the clones is not present; checked against another copy, under half of the missing clones reflect an unresolved V gene, and the others are unexplained. Clonal size and the V and J genes are those of that table, whereas D and trimming came from the DNA. In all, the sample holds 95,000 to 110,000 clones, and about nine tenths of those were seen once. 3.5% to 4.5% of the sample belongs to the ten largest clones.

These data belong to a study of T cell responses to AZD1222 COVID-19 vaccine (dated by TCRdb to the early 2020s). At the level of the whole study: Because spike-specific TCR depth and breadth did not differ between the two schedules, AZD1222 recipients who got a second dose at roughly 4 weeks were pooled with those who got a second dose at roughly 12 weeks. TCR sequencing covered roughly 230 trial participants: around 210 given two doses of AZD1222 and around 25 given two doses of MenACWY control vaccine. Trial participants were enrolled by age into 18-55, 56-69 and 70-plus year subgroups, with 148, 28 and 57 TCR-sequenced participants respectively.

What the time point label conveys for this sample: baseline before first vaccination. The vaccinee samples were drawn from two UK trials, COV001 and COV002, one of which was a single-blind randomized controlled phase 2/3 trial testing AZD1222 (ChAdOx1 nCoV-19) in healthy adults. For TCRbeta chain sequencing, PBMC samples were collected from trial participants at day 0 and at day 28 after the second dose. The CDR3 contains 14 residues, cysteine and phenylalanine counted. The CDR3 DNA has 42 bases and is translated from base 1. From a lookup of the germline V gene (reference sequence), CDR1 and CDR2 are LNHDA and SQIVND. Relative to germline, V is 4 bases shorter and J is 1 base shorter, with 10 bases between their ends. Overall study outcomes, separate from this receptor: After two AZD1222 doses, spike-specific TCR breadth and depth were significantly higher than at day 0 and than in MenACWY recipients. Participants were mostly white British and included more females than males, and it was suggested by the authors that clonal diversity may have been underestimated. Conclusions about previously exposed vaccinees are limited, since just six AZD1222 recipients were seropositive for SARS-CoV-2 at baseline. The 56-69-year group was small, and its depth increase did not reach significance, likely because of low power. CD4 TCRs associated with the vaccine covered the entire spike protein, and the dominant responses were in regions 160-218 and 743-854. Because no day 14 peak-response samples were available, repertoires were characterized only after the peak T cell response. Reportedly, close to half of the unique spike-specific TCRs recognized epitopes lying outside the regions that are mutated in the B.1.351 and B.1.1.7 variants.

The chain is encoded by TRBV19 joined to TRBJ2-5; a tentative D match to TRBD1 spans 6 bases. The sequencing used peripheral blood, collected on day 0 of AZD1222 vaccination. The TCR was taken from an adult in good health. The sequence in DNA is TGTGCCAGTAGTACACGACAGGTCCAAGAGACCCAGTACTTC. It is translated as CASSTRQVQETQYF. The entire variable domain, with the stretches around the CDR3 drawn from the reference TRBV19 and TRBJ2-5 proteins, is DGGITQSPKYLFRKEGQNVTLSCEQNLNHDAMYWYRQDPGQGLRLIYYSQIVNDFQKGDIAEGYSVSREKKESFPLTVTSAQKNPTAFYLCASSTRQVQETQYFGPGTRLLVL.